A single sample gave rise to the 5 T cell receptor beta chains below, sequenced in a study of metastatic and nonmetastatic thyroid tumors. Thyroid surgery took place with no prior treatment in any patient. Using MiXCR, TCRdb reanalyzed the PCR reads. The sample shows under 9,500 clones, roughly 23% of them seen only once. Material for sequencing was tumor tissue. The receptors stem from a female donor with papillary thyroid cancer or a benign thyroid nodule (not recorded which). Some clones in this sample may be carry-over from other donors' samples.

In its sample, this clone ranks as medium-sized. Here the CDR3 DNA reads TGCGCCAGCAGCTTGGGACAGGACACTGAAGCTTTCTTT. This sequence encodes CASSLGQDTEAFF. The J gene is TRBJ1-1, the V gene TRBV5-1, with D maybe TRBD1 (6 bases). The CDR3 has 13 residues. Germline loops: CDR1 SGHRS, CDR2 YFSETQ. Trimming removed 0 bases from V and 3 bases from J, with 6 bases in between.

V is TRBV30 and J is TRBJ2-1; no clear D. The CDR3 is 12 amino acids. Germline CDR1 reads GTSNPN; CDR2 reads SVGIG (reference sequence). V was shortened by 3 bases and J by 6 bases, with 9 bases between the two germline ends. CDR3 region: CAWRVAVNEQFF. DNA for the CDR3: TGTGCCTGGAGGGTGGCAGTCAATGAGCAGTTCTTC.

This clone is judged medium-sized. The chain joins TRBV6-1 to TRBJ2-5; 7 bases line up with TRBD1. This CDR3 spans 16 amino acids. The J segment lost 2 bases and the V segment lost 6 bases, leaving 12 bases of the junction unmatched. Germline V gene lookup returns CDR1 MNHNS and CDR2 SASEGT. CDR3 in DNA: TGTGCCAGCAGACCAAGATTGGGACAGAAACAAGAGACCCAGTACTTC. Residues: CASRPRLGQKQETQYF.

In this sample, this clone turned up a few times. The chain joins TRBV11-3 to TRBJ1-4; 7 bases match TRBD1. The ends lost 3 bases at V and 10 bases at J; junction bases unmatched: 17. CDR3 size: 17 residues. CDR1 and CDR2 (germline): SGHNT, YENEEA. In nucleotides, the CDR3 is TGTGCCAGCAGCTTTGGCCAGGGGGGGGCGCTTGCGGGAAAACTGTTTTTT. Amino acid sequence: CASSFGQGGALAGKLFF.

This clone is labeled medium-sized (0.01 to 0.1%). The chain links TRBV12-3 or TRBV12-4 to TRBJ2-6; maybe TRBD1 (6 bases). Trimming cost V 5 bases and J 2 bases, with 16 bases left between them. The CDR3 extends over 17 amino acids. Written as DNA, the CDR3 is TGTGCCAGCAGTCCGTCCCTGAACAGGGCTGGGGCCAACGTCCTGACTTTC. Amino acids: CASSPSLNRAGANVLTF.